This TCR beta chain was retrieved from a study of T cell responses to AZD1222 COVID-19 vaccine. CDR1 SGHAT and CDR2 FQNNGV come from the germline V gene. V was pared by 7 bases and J by 5 bases, with 14 bases between. The CDR3 loop spans 13 amino acids. Only in-frame clones appear in the TCRdb table, and some are missing; sequencing was by immunoSEQ multiplex PCR. Here the sample spans more than 90,000 clones, more than 75% being singletons. The sample here was peripheral blood, taken on day 0 of AZD1222 vaccination. The sequence was obtained from an adult in good health. The J gene is TRBJ1-1, the V gene TRBV11-2; D is possibly TRBD1 (6 bases). CDR3 in amino acids: CASIGGPNTEAFF. DNA for the CDR3: TGTGCCAGCATCGGGGGGCCGAATACTGAAGCTTTCTTT.